Presented here are 3 T cell receptor beta chains from one specimen sequenced in a study of blood T cell repertoires in COVID-19. Repertoires were generated with immunoSEQ multiplex PCR, while TCRdb's copy carries only in-frame clones and drops some. The sample includes about 210,000 clones, under 90% seen only once; the top ten take approximately 8%. Sequenced: peripheral blood. These receptors were collected from an elderly woman with COVID-19, enrolled during active disease.

This chain links TRBV21-1 with TRBJ2-1; the table's D gene call, TRBD2, was not cross checked with the DNA. TRBV21-1 represents a pseudogene. There are 15 residues in the CDR3. CDR3 amino acids: CASSNWTSLGNEQFF. For the CDR3, the DNA is TGTGCCAGCAGCAATTGGACTAGCCTTGGCAATGAGCAGTTCTTC.

Only one count was recorded for this clone. The rearrangement joins TRBV2 to TRBJ2-1; 9 bases align to TRBD2. Germline V gene sequence: CDR1 SNHLY, CDR2 FYNNEI. The junction had 0 bases not matched to a gene; V was cut back by 1 base and J by 2 bases. The CDR3 sequence is 15 residues long. The CDR3 loop reads CASSEGTSAYNEQFF. The CDR3 bases are TGTGCCAGCAGTGAAGGGACTAGCGCCTACAATGAGCAGTTCTTC.

The rearrangement joins TRBV19 to TRBJ2-1; 7 positions match TRBD2. V gave up 9 bases and J gave up 7 bases; unmatched junction bases: 12. Germline CDR1 LNHDA, CDR2 SQIVND (reference sequence). The CDR3 loop spans 14 amino acids. The CDR3: CASTRLATSNEQFF. In DNA, the CDR3 is TGTGCCAGCACCCGACTAGCCACTTCTAATGAGCAGTTCTTC.